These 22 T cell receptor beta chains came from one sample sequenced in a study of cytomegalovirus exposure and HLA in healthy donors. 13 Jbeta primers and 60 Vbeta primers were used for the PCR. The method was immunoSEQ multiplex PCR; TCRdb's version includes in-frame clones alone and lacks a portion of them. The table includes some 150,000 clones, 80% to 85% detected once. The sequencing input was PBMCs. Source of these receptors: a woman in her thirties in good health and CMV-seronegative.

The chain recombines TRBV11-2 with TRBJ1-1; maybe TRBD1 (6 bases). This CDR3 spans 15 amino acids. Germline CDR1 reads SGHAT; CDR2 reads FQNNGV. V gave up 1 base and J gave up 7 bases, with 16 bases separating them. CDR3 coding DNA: TGTGCCAGCAGCTTAGGGGTAGGAGGGGGGGGTGAAGCTTTCTTT. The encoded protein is CASSLGVGGGGEAFF.

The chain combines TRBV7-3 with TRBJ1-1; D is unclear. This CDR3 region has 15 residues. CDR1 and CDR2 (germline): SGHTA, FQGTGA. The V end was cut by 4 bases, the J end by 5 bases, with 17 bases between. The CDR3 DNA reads TGTGCCAGCAGCTCTAGCCGGCTGGCAGGAACTGAAGCTTTCTTT. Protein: CASSSSRLAGTEAFF.

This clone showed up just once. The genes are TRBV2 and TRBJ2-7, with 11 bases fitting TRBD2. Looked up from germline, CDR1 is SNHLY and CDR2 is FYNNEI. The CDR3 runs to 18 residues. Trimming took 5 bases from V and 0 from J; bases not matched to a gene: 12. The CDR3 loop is CASSPGTSGFIFSYEQYF. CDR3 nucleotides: TGTGCCAGCAGTCCCGGGACTAGCGGCTTTATTTTCTCCTACGAGCAGTACTTC.

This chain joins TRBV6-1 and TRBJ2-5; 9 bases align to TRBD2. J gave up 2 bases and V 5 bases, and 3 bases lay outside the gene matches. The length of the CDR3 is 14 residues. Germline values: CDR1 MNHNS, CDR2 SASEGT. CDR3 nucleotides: TGTGCCAGCAGTCGGACTAGCGTTCAAGAGACCCAGTACTTC. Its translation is CASSRTSVQETQYF.

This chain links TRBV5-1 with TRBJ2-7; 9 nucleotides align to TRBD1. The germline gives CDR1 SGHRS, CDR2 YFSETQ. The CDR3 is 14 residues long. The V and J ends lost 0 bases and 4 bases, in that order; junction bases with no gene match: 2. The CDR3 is CASSLATGGYEQYF. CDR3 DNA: TGCGCCAGCAGCTTGGCGACAGGGGGATACGAGCAGTACTTC.

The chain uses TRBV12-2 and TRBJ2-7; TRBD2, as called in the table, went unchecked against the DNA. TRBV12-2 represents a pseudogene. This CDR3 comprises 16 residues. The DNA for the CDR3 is TGTGCAAGTCGCTTACCGGGTTGGACTAGCTCTTACGAGCAGTACTTC. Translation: CASRLPGWTSSYEQYF.

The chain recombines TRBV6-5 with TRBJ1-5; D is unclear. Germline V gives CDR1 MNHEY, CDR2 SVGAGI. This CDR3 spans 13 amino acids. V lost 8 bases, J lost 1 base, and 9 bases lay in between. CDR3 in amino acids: CASGPKSNQPQHF. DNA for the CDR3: TGTGCCAGCGGCCCCAAAAGCAATCAGCCCCAGCATTTT.

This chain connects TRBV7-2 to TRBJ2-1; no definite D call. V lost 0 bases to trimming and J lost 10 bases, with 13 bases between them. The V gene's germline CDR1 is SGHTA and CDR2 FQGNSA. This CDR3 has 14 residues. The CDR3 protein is CASSLAKVTREQFF. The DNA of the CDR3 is TGTGCCAGCAGCTTAGCGAAAGTCACCCGGGAGCAGTTCTTC. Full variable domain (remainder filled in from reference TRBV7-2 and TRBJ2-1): GAGVSQSPSNKVTEKGKDVELRCDPISGHTALYWYRQSLGQGLEFLIYFQGNSAPDKSGLPSDRFSAERTGGSVSTLTIQRTQQEDSAVYLCASSLAKVTREQFFGPGTRLTVL.

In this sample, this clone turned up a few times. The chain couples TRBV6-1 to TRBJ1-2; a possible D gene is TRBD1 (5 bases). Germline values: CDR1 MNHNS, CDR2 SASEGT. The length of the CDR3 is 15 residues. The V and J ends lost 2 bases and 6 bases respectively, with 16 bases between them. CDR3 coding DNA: TGTGCCAGCAGTGAAAGTCGGGAGGGGCTTCATGGCTACACCTTC. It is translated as CASSESREGLHGYTF.

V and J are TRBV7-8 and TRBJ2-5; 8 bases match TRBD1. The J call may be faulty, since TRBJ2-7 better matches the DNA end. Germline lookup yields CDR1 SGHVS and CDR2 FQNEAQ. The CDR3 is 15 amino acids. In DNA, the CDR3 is TGTGCCAGCAGACGGGACAGGTCAACCACCTACGAGCAGTACTTC. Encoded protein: CASRRDRSTTYEQYF.

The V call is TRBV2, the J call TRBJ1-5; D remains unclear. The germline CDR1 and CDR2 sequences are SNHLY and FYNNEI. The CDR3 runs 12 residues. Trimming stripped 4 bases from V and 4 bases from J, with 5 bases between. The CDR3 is CASSAQNQPQHF. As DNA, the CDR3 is TGTGCCAGCAGTGCACAGAATCAGCCCCAGCATTTT. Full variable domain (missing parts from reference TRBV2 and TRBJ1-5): EPEVTQTPSHQVTQMGQEVILRCVPISNHLYFYWYRQILGQKVEFLVSFYNNEISEKSEIFDDQFSVERPDGSNFTLKIRSTKLEDSAMYFCASSAQNQPQHFGDGTRLSIL.

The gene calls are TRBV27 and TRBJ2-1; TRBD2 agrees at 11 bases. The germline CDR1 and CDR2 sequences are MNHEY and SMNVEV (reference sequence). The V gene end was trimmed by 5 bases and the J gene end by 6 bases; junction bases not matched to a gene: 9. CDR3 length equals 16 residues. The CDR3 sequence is CASSPGTSGILNEQFF. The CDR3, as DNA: TGTGCCAGCAGTCCGGGGACTAGCGGAATTCTCAATGAGCAGTTCTTC.

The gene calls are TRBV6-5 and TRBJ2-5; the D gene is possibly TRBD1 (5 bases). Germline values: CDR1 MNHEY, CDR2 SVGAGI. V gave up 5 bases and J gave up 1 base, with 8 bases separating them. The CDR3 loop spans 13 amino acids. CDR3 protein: CASSRQSQETQYF. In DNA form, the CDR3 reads TGTGCCAGCAGTAGACAGTCCCAAGAGACCCAGTACTTC.

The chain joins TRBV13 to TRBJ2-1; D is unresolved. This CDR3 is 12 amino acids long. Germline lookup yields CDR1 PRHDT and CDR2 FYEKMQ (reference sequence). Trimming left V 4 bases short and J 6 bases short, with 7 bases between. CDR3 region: CASSSDSNEQFF. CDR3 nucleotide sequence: TGTGCCAGCAGCTCCGACTCCAATGAGCAGTTCTTC.

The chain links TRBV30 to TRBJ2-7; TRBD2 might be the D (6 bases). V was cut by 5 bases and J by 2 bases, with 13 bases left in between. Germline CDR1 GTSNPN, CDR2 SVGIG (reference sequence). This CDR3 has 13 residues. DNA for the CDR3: TGTGCCTGGGGGCGGGGCGGTCCCTACGAGCAGTACTTC. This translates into CAWGRGGPYEQYF.

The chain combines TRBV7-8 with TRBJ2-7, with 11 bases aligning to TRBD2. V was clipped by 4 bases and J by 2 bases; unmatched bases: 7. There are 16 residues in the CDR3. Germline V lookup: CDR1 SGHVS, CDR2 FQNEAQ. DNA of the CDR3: TGTGCCAGCAGCTCCACTAGCGGGGGCCGTGCCTACGAGCAGTACTTC. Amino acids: CASSSTSGGRAYEQYF.

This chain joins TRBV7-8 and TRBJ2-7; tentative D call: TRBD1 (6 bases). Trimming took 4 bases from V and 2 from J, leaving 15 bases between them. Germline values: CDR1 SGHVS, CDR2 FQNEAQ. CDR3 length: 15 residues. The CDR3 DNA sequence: TGTGCCAGCAGCTCAAGACAGGCTGGGCCCTACGAGCAGTACTTC. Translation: CASSSRQAGPYEQYF.

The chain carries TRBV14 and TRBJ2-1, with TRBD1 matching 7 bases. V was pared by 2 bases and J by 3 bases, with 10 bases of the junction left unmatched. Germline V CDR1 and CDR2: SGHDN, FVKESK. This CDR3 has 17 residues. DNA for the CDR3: TGTGCCAGCAGCCAAAAACGAGGGGGCATAGGCTACAATGAGCAGTTCTTC. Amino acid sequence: CASSQKRGGIGYNEQFF.

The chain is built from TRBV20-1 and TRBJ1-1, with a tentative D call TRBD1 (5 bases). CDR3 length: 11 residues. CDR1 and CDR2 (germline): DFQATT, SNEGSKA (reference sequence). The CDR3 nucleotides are TGCAGCGGACATCTGAACACTGAAGCTTTCTTT. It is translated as CSGHLNTEAFF.

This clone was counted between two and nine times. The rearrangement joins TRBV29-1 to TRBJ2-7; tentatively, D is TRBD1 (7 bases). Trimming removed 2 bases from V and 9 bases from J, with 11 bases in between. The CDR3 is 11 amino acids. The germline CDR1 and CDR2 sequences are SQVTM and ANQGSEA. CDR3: CSVERGRGQYF. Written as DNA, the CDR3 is TGCAGCGTTGAAAGGGGGCGGGGGCAGTACTTC.

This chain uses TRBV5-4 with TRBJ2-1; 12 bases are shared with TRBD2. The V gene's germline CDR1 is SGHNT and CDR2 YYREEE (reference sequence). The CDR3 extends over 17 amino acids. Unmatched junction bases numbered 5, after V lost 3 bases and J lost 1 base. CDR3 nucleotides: TGTGCCAGCAGCTCCCTAGGACTAGCGGGATCCTACAATGAGCAGTTCTTC. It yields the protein CASSSLGLAGSYNEQFF.

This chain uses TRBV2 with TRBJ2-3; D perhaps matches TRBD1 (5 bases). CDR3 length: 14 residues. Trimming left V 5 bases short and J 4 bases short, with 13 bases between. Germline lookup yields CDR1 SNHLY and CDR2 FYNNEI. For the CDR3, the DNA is TGTGCCAGCAGTCGCTCAGGGTTGGCAGATACGCAGTATTTT. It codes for CASSRSGLADTQYF.